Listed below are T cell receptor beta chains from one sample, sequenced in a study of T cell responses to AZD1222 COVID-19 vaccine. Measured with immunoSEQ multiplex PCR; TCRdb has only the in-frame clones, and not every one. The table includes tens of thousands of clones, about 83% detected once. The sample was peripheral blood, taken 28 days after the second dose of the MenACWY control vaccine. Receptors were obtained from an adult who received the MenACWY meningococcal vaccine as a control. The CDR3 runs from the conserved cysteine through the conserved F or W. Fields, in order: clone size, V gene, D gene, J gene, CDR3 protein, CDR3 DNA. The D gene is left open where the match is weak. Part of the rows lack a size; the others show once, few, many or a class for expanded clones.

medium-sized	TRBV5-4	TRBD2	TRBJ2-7	CASSPGLRGSGEQYF	TGTGCCAGCAGCCCTGGGCTGCGGGGGTCGGGTGAGCAGTACTTC
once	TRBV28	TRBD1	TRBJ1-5	CASSLLRGRNQPQHF	TGTGCCAGCAGTTTACTCAGGGGGCGTAATCAGCCCCAGCATTTT
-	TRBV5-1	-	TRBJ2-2	CASSLEANTGELFF	TGCGCCAGCAGCTTGGAGGCCAACACCGGGGAGCTGTTTTTT
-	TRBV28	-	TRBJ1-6	CASSRSIYNSPLHF	TGTGCCAGCAGCCGCAGTATTTATAATTCACCCCTCCACTTT
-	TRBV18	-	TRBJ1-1	CASSPPQGFHTEAFF	TGTGCCAGCTCACCACCCCAGGGGTTTCACACTGAAGCTTTCTTT
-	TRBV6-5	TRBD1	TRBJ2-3	CASNRGGTDTQYF	TGTGCCAGCAACAGGGGAGGCACAGATACGCAGTATTTT
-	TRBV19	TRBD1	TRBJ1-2	CASSIDTGTGMNYGYTF	TGTGCCAGTAGTATCGATACCGGGACAGGGATGAACTATGGCTACACCTTC
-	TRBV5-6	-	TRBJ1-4	CASSSSTYGATNEKLFF	TGTGCCAGCAGCTCTTCGACGTACGGGGCAACTAATGAAAAACTGTTTTTT
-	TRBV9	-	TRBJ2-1	CASSVGPPYNEQFF	TGTGCCAGCAGCGTAGGACCCCCCTACAATGAGCAGTTCTTC
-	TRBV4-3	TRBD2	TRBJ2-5	CASSQDLVAGEETQYF	TGCGCCAGCAGCCAAGATCTTGTAGCGGGGGAAGAGACCCAGTACTTC
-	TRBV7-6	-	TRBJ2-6	CASSSGLGQGGANVLTF	TGTGCCAGCAGCTCGGGACTGGGACAAGGAGGGGCCAACGTCCTGACTTTC